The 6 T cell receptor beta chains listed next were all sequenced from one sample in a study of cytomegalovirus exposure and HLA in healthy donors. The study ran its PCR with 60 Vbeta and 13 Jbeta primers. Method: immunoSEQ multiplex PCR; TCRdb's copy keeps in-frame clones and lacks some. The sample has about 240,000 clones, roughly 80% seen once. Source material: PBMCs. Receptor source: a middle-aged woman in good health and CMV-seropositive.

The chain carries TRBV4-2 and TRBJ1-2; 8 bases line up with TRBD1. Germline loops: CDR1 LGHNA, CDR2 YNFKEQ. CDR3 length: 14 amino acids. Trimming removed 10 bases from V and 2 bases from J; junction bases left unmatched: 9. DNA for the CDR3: TGTGCCACCTTAGGACAGGGCATAAACTATGGCTACACCTTC. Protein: CATLGQGINYGYTF.

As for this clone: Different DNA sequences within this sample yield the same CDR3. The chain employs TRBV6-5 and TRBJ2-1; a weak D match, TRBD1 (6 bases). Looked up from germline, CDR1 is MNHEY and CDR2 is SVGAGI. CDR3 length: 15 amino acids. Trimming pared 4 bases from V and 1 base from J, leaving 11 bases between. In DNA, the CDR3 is TGTGCCAGCAGTTTATCCGGGACATCCTACAATGAGCAGTTCTTC. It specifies CASSLSGTSYNEQFF.

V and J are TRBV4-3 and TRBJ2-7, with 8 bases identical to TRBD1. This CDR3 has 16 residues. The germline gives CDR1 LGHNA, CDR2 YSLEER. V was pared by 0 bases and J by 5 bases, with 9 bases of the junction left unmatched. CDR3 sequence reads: CASSQEVRTGFNEQYF. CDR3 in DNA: TGCGCCAGCAGCCAAGAAGTCAGGACAGGGTTCAACGAGCAGTACTTC.

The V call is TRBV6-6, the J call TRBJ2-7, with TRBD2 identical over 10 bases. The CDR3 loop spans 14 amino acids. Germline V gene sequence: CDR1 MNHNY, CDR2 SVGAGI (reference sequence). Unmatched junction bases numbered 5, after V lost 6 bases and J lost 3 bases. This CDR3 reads CASRGTSENYEQYF. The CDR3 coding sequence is TGTGCCAGCAGGGGGACTAGCGAAAACTACGAGCAGTACTTC.

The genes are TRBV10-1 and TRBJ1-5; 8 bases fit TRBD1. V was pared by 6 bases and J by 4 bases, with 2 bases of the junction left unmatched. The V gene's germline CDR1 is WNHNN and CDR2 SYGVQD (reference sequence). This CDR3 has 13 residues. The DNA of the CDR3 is TGCGCCAGCAGCCAGGGGGCGAATCAGCCCCAGCATTTT. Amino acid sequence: CASSQGANQPQHF.

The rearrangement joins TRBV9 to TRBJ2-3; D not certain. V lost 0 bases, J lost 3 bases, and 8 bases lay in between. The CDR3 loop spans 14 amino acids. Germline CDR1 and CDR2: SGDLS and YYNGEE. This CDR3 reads CASSVGFSTDTQYF. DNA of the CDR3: TGTGCCAGCAGCGTAGGTTTTTCGACAGATACGCAGTATTTT.